Listed below are T cell receptor beta chains from one sample, sequenced in a study of PD-L1 blockade in urothelial cancer. Libraries were prepared by immunoSEQ multiplex PCR; TCRdb keeps only in-frame clonotypes and omits some of them. The sample has about 52,000 clones, around 84% seen once; the top ten hold roughly 1.3%. The sample was PBMCs, taken around atezolizumab (anti-PD-L1) treatment. The receptors come from a man in his fifties or sixties with urothelial cancer. CDR3s include the opening cysteine and the closing phenylalanine or tryptophan. The order of the fields is clone size, V gene, D gene, J gene, CDR3 DNA, CDR3 protein. D genes are given only for firm matches. Size is stated for part of the rows, as once, few or many counts, or as a class when the clone is expanded.

clone_size: NA; v_call: TRBV7-9; d_call: TRBD2; j_call: TRBJ2-3; cdr3_nt: TGTGCCAGCAGCTCAGGACTAGCGGGAGCTCTAGATACGCAGTATTTT; cdr3_aa: CASSSGLAGALDTQYF
clone_size: NA; v_call: TRBV18; d_call: NA; j_call: TRBJ2-1; cdr3_nt: TGTGCCAGCTCACCACCGGCCGGGTTGGGTTACAATGAGCAGTTCTTC; cdr3_aa: CASSPPAGLGYNEQFF
clone_size: NA; v_call: TRBV7-2; d_call: NA; j_call: TRBJ2-5; cdr3_nt: TGTGCCAGCAGCTTAGATAATAGTAGAGAGACCCAGTACTTC; cdr3_aa: CASSLDNSRETQYF
clone_size: NA; v_call: TRBV2; d_call: TRBD1; j_call: TRBJ1-1; cdr3_nt: TGTGCCAACCAGGGACAGATGAACACTGAAGCTTTCTTT; cdr3_aa: CANQGQMNTEAFF
clone_size: NA; v_call: TRBV25-1; d_call: NA; j_call: TRBJ2-7; cdr3_nt: TGTGCCAGCAGTGAAGGTTTGTACACCTACGAGCAGTACTTC; cdr3_aa: CASSEGLYTYEQYF
clone_size: NA; v_call: TRBV7-9; d_call: NA; j_call: TRBJ2-7; cdr3_nt: TGTGCCAGCAGCTTAGCTACAGGGCGAATCCACGAGCAGTACTTC; cdr3_aa: CASSLATGRIHEQYF
clone_size: NA; v_call: TRBV25-1; d_call: TRBD2; j_call: TRBJ2-3; cdr3_nt: TGTGCCAGGACTAGCCAGGGAGATACGCAGTATTTT; cdr3_aa: CARTSQGDTQYF
clone_size: NA; v_call: TRBV6-6; d_call: TRBD1; j_call: TRBJ1-2; cdr3_nt: TGTGCCAGCAGTCCGAGGGACAGGGGGTCAGACTATGGCTACACCTTC; cdr3_aa: CASSPRDRGSDYGYTF
clone_size: NA; v_call: TRBV14; d_call: NA; j_call: TRBJ2-7; cdr3_nt: TGTGCCAGCAGCGACTACTCCTACGAGCAGTACTTC; cdr3_aa: CASSDYSYEQYF
clone_size: NA; v_call: TRBV28; d_call: TRBD2; j_call: TRBJ2-2; cdr3_nt: TGTGCCAGCAACCCGCGGCTAGCGGGAGGCGACGGGGCCGGGGAGCTGTTTTTT; cdr3_aa: CASNPRLAGGDGAGELFF
clone_size: NA; v_call: TRBV9; d_call: NA; j_call: TRBJ2-3; cdr3_nt: TGTGCCAGCAGCGCCTGGGACACCACAGATACGCAGTATTTT; cdr3_aa: CASSAWDTTDTQYF
clone_size: few; v_call: TRBV27; d_call: NA; j_call: TRBJ1-5; cdr3_nt: TGTGCCAGCAGCCGCTGGACAGCGACCGATCAGCCCCAGCATTTT; cdr3_aa: CASSRWTATDQPQHF
clone_size: medium-sized; v_call: TRBV30; d_call: TRBD1; j_call: TRBJ1-2; cdr3_nt: TGTGCCCGGGACAGCAGAGCTAACTATGGCTACACCTTC; cdr3_aa: CARDSRANYGYTF
clone_size: NA; v_call: TRBV28; d_call: TRBD1; j_call: TRBJ2-5; cdr3_nt: TGTGCCAGCAGTCCAGGGGGTCAAGAGACCCAGTACTTC; cdr3_aa: CASSPGGQETQYF
clone_size: NA; v_call: TRBV27; d_call: TRBD1; j_call: TRBJ1-4; cdr3_nt: TGTGCCAGCAGTCAGGGTCAGGGGGCGACTGAAAAACTGTTTTTT; cdr3_aa: CASSQGQGATEKLFF